This T cell receptor beta chain was recovered during a study of blood T cell repertoires in COVID-19. Study context: The origin of the acute and convalescent COVID-19 samples was the United States, Italy and Spain. T cells, B-cell-depleted T cells, or PBMCs provided the cDNA or gDNA that served as material.

Germline values: CDR1 MNHEY, CDR2 SVGEGT. Trimming stripped 4 bases from V and 4 bases from J, with 20 bases between. The CDR3 spans 17 residues. Profiled with immunoSEQ multiplex PCR; TCRdb holds only in-frame clones, not every one. This sample has some 15,000 clones; 70% to 80% occur once, and the top ten carry roughly an eighth. This sequence joins TRBV6-2 or TRBV6-3 and TRBJ1-5, with D perhaps TRBD1 (5 bases). The sequenced sample consisted of peripheral blood. This sequence originates from a man aged 60 to 69 with acute or convalescent COVID-19. CDR3 nucleotide sequence: TGTGCCAGCAGTTTTATCAGCAGGGATCGTTGGAATCAGCCCCAGCATTTT. Amino acid sequence: CASSFISRDRWNQPQHF.